This note documents a single TCR beta chain sequence. The assay was immunoSEQ multiplex PCR, and TCRdb's table has in-frame clones only and misses some. Of 550,000 to 800,000 clones listed, 70% to 90% are singletons. These data are taken from a study of shared T cell receptors in the human thymus. This CDR3 comprises 15 residues. With 1 base removed from V and 9 bases from J, the gap between germline ends came to 16 bases. Germline CDR1 reads LGHNA; CDR2 reads YSLEER. These data are also associated with another study on human thymus T cells.

This TCR was recovered from a girl less than two years old with a congenital heart defect. J is TRBJ2-1 and V is TRBV4-3; D perhaps matches TRBD1 (6 bases). Sequencing used thymocytes. CDR3 DNA sequence: TGCGCCAGCAGCCAAGCAGACAGGTCTCTTGGTGAGCAGTTCTTC. Its translation is CASSQADRSLGEQFF.